This TCR beta chain was documented in a study of human CD8 memory T cell subsets. This CDR3 spans 15 amino acids. The germline gives CDR1 DFQATT, CDR2 SNEGSKA (reference sequence). Whole-study results and caveats: Stem-like memory T cells matched precursor exhausted T cells in high diversity, which effector memory cells lacked. Compared with precursor exhausted T cells, stem-like memory T cells were suggested by Chao1 estimates to be more diverse.

Of note for this clonotype: Its antigen is still unknown.

The term TPEX covered CCR7+ PD-1+ TIGIT+ early memory CD8+ T cells that had exhausted-like traits. The PBMC were taken from buffy coats given by healthy donors. The starting material, duplicate vials of around 150,000 sorted CD8+ T cells per subset, provided the RNA. A UMI-labeled 5' RACE approach was the method that produced the TCR beta libraries. TCRdb reprocessed the 5' RACE reads; each CDR3 protein has one entry and no DNA is given. Its table records around 10,000 distinct CDR3 sequences. The origin of this receptor is a human donor in good health. The sequencing input was CD8+ T cells from PBMCs. The chain employs TRBV20-1 and TRBJ2-5. CDR3 region: CSATHGLGNQETQYF.